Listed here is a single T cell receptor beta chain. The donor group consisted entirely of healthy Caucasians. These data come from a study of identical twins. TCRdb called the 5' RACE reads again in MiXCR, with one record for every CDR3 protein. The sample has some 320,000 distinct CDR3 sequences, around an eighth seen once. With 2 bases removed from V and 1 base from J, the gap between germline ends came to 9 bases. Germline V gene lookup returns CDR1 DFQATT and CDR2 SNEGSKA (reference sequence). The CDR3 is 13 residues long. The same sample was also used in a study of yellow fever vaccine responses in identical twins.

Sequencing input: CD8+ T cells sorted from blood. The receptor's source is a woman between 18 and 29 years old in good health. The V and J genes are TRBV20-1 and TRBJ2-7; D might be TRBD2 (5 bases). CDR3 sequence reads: CSARPGGSYEQYF. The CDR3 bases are TGCAGTGCTAGACCAGGAGGATCCTACGAGCAGTACTTC.